The 3 T cell receptor beta chains below were found in one sample sequenced in a study of human T cells and chemical hapten exposure. Stated time point: patch test 3, about 24 weeks after DPC sensitization. Treatment meaning: therapeutic diphenylcyclopropenone sensitization with weekly scalp DPC. TCRdb re-analysed the RACE reads in MiXCR, keeping a single row per CDR3 protein. This table holds approximately 160,000 distinct CDR3 sequences, roughly a quarter found once. The source was whole blood, collected in connection with sensitization to the hapten diphenylcyclopropenone (DPC). The source of these receptors is a woman between 18 and 29 years old with alopecia areata. Some clones in this sample may be carry-over from other donors' samples.

This clonotype was seen ten or more times. The chain has TRBV4-1 and TRBJ2-3; D gene unclear. Germline V gene lookup returns CDR1 MGHRA and CDR2 YSYEKL. Trimming removed 1 base at V and 3 bases at J, with 8 bases between. This CDR3 is built from 14 residues. The CDR3 nucleotides are TGCGCCAGCAGCCAAGCGATGAGGACAGATACGCAGTATTTT. Protein product: CASSQAMRTDTQYF.

The chain employs TRBV5-4 and TRBJ2-5; 7 bases agree with TRBD1. There are 15 residues in the CDR3. CDR1 SGHNT and CDR2 YYREEE come from the germline V gene (reference sequence). Trimming at V came to 4 bases and at J to 0 bases, leaving 6 bases not matched to a gene. CDR3 nucleotide sequence: TGTGCCAGCAGCGCGACCGGGACAGACCAAGAGACCCAGTACTTC. This gives the protein CASSATGTDQETQYF.

The chain combines TRBV6-2 or TRBV6-3 with TRBJ2-2, with TRBD2 as a possible D gene (7 bases). The ends were cut back, 2 bases at V and 1 base at J, with 26 bases in the middle. The CDR3 runs to 21 residues. Per the germline V gene, CDR1 is MNHEY and CDR2 is SVGEGT. CDR3 region: CASSYPRGGTTGRQNTGELFF. In nucleotides, the CDR3 is TGTGCCAGCAGTTACCCGAGAGGGGGGACTACCGGGAGGCAGAACACCGGGGAGCTGTTTTTT.